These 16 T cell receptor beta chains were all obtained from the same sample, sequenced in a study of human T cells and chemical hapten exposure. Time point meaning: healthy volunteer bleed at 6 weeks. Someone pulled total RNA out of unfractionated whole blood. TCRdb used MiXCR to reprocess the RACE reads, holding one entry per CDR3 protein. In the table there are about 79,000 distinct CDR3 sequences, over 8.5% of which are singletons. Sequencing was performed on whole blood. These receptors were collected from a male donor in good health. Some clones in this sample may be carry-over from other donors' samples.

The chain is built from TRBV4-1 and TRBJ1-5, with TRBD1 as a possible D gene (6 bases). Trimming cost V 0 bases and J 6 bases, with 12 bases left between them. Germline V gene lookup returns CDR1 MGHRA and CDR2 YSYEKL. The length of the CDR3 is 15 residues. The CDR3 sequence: CASSQEKGGGQPQHF. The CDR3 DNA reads TGCGCCAGCAGCCAAGAAAAAGGGGGGGGTCAGCCCCAGCATTTT.

The CDR3 region has the DNA TGTGCCAGCAGTTTAGTAGGGAAGCGGGAGCAGTACTTC. Residues: CASSLVGKREQYF. The rearrangement joins TRBV27 to TRBJ2-7, with D maybe TRBD2 (5 bases). CDR1 MNHEY and CDR2 SMNVEV come from the germline V gene (reference sequence). Trimming pared 2 bases from V and 7 bases from J, leaving 12 bases between. The CDR3 covers 13 residues.

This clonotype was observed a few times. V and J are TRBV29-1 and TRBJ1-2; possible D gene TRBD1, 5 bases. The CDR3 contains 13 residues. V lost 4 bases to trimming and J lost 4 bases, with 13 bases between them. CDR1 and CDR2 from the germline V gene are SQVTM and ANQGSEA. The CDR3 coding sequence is TGCAGCGTTGGGGGCCAGGAAGGCTATGGCTACACCTTC. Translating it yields CSVGGQEGYGYTF.

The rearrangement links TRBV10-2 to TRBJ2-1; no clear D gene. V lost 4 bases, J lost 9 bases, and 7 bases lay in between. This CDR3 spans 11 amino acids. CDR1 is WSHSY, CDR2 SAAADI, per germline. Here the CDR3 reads CASSGLFEQFF. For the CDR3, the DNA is TGCGCCAGCAGTGGCCTGTTTGAGCAGTTCTTC.

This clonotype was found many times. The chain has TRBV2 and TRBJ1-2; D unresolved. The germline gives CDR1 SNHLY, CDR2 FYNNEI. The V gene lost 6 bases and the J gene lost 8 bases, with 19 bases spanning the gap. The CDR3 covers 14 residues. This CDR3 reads CASSPGRTLLGYTF. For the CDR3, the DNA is TGTGCCAGCAGCCCCGGACGGACCTTATTAGGCTACACCTTC. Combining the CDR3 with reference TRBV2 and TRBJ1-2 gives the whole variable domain EPEVTQTPSHQVTQMGQEVILRCVPISNHLYFYWYRQILGQKVEFLVSFYNNEISEKSEIFDDQFSVERPDGSNFTLKIRSTKLEDSAMYFCASSPGRTLLGYTFGSGTRLTVV.

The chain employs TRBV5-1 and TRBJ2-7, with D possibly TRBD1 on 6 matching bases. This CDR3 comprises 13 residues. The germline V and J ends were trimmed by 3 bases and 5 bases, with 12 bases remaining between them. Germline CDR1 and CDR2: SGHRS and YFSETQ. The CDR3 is CASSSNREHEQYF. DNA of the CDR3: TGCGCCAGCAGCTCGAACAGGGAACACGAGCAGTACTTC.

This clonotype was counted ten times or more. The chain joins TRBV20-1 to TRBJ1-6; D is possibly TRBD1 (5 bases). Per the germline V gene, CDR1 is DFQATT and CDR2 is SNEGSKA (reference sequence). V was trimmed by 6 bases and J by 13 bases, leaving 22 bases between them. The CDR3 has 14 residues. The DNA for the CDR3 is TGCAGTGCGAAACCCGGGACCGAAAGTCGGCCCCTCCACTTT. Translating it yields CSAKPGTESRPLHF.

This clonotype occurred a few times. CDR3 coding DNA: TGTGCCAGCAGCGACAGGGGTTCCTATGGCTACACCTTC. The encoded protein is CASSDRGSYGYTF. The chain links TRBV14 to TRBJ1-2; 8 bases line up with TRBD1. The V gene's germline CDR1 is SGHDN and CDR2 FVKESK. The V segment lost 5 bases and the J segment 4 bases; nucleotides outside the gene matches: 3. The CDR3 contains 13 residues.

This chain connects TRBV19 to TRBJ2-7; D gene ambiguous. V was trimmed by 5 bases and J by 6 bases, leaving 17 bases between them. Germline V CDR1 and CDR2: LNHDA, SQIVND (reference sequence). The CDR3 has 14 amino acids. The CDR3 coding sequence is TGTGCCAGTAGTCCGCCGACCCTGTCGGGCGAGCAGTACTTC. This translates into CASSPPTLSGEQYF.

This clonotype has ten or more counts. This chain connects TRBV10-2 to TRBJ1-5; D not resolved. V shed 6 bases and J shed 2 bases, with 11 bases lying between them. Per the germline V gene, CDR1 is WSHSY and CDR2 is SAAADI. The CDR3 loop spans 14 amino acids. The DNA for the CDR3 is TGCGCCAGCAGATCCGGGATACGCAATCAGCCCCAGCATTTT. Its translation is CASRSGIRNQPQHF.

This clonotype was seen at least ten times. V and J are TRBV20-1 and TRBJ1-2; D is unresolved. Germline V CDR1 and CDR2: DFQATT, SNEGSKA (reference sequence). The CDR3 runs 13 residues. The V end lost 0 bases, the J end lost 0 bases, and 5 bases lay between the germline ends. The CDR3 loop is CSAREGANYGYTF. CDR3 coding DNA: TGCAGTGCTAGAGAGGGAGCTAACTATGGCTACACCTTC.

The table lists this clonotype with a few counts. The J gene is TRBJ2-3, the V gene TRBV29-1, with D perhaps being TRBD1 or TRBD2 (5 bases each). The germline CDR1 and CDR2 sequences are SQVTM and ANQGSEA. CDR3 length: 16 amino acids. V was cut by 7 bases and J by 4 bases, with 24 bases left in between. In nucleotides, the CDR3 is TGCAGCGCAAGATATCTAGGGACCGTAGGCCCAGATACGCAGTATTTT. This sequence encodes CSARYLGTVGPDTQYF.

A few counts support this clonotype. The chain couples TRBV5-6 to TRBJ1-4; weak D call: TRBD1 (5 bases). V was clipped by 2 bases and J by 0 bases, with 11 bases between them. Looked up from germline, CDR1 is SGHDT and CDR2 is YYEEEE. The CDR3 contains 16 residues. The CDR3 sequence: CASSLTGRATNEKLFF. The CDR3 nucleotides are TGTGCCAGCAGCTTAACAGGCCGAGCAACTAATGAAAAACTGTTTTTT.

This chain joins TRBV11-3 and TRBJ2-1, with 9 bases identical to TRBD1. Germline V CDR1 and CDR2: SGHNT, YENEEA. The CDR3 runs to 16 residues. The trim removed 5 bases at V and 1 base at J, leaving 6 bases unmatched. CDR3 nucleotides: TGTGCCAGCAGCCCGCCCGGGACAGGGTCCTACAATGAGCAGTTCTTC. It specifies CASSPPGTGSYNEQFF.

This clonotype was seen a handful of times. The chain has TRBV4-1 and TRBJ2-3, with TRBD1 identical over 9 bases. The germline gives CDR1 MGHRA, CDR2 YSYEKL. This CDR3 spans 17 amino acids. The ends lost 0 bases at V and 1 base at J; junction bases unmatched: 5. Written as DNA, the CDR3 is TGCGCCAGCAGCCAAGACGGGACAGGGCGTCGCACAGATACGCAGTATTTT. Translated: CASSQDGTGRRTDTQYF.

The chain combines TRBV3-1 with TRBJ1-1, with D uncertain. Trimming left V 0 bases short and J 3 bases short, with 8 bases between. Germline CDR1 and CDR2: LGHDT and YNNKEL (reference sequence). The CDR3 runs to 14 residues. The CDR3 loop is CASSQDAPYTEAFF. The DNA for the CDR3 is TGTGCCAGCAGCCAAGATGCCCCCTACACTGAAGCTTTCTTT.